Included here is one T cell receptor (beta chain) sequence, with context. A read error is possible here, since a much larger clone lies one base away. The data were obtained in a study of T cells in Graves' hyperthyroidism and ophthalmopathy. RNA transcripts gave rise to amplified TCR beta CDR3 regions. HTBI primers were the set used in a first-round RT-PCR of the TCR CDR3. TCRdb used MiXCR to reprocess the multiplex PCR reads, holding one entry per CDR3 protein. Found here are a few hundred thousand distinct CDR3 sequences, about 14% of them singletons; the top ten hold about 20%. Diagnosis rested on symptoms, serum thyroxine and TRAb, thyroid ultrasound, and orbital computed tomography. The sequence came from a woman in her twenties or thirties with Graves' ophthalmopathy. Specimen: blood.

DNA of the CDR3: TGTGCCACCAGTGAGCCGGGACAGGGGGCCGGCGGGGAGCTGTTTTTT. It specifies CATSEPGQGAGGELFF. V gene TRBV24-1 combines with J gene TRBJ2-2; the match to TRBD1 covers 12 bases. In germline, CDR1 is KGHDR, CDR2 SFDVKD. CDR3 length: 16 residues. V dropped 4 bases and J dropped 7; count of bases not matched to a gene: 6.